This T cell receptor beta chain originates from a study of T cells in Graves' hyperthyroidism and ophthalmopathy. Study at large: Blood from the periphery was taken at initial diagnosis, before any treatment.

Remarks on this clonotype: Its antigen is not identified.

There were TCR beta CDR3 regions amplified from RNA transcripts. RT-PCR in the first round (using the HTBI primer set) targeted the TCR CDR3. One entry per CDR3 protein results from TCRdb running MiXCR on the multiplex PCR reads. The repertoire holds 750,000 to 950,000 distinct CDR3 sequences, with 35% to 45% as singletons. Whole-study results and caveats: Clonotypes that were expanded in thyroid above 0.001 mostly appeared in blood too.

Germline V gene data show CDR1 as SGHTA and CDR2 as FQGNSA. Trimming took 5 bases from V and 0 from J, leaving 14 bases between them. This CDR3 spans 17 amino acids. Graves' hyperthyroidism qualified as stable when ophthalmopathy did not progress within 18 months. The receptor was derived from a man younger than 30 with Graves' hyperthyroidism. Sequencing was done on a sample of blood. The chain carries TRBV7-2 and TRBJ2-6; D is possibly TRBD1 (6 bases). CDR3 bases: TGTGCCAGCAGCCACGGACAGTCCTACTCTGGGGCCAACGTCCTGACTTTC. The encoded protein is CASSHGQSYSGANVLTF. Full variable domain (remainder filled in from reference TRBV7-2 and TRBJ2-6): GAGVSQSPSNKVTEKGKDVELRCDPISGHTALYWYRQSLGQGLEFLIYFQGNSAPDKSGLPSDRFSAERTGGSVSTLTIQRTQQEDSAVYLCASSHGQSYSGANVLTFGAGSRLTVL.